The subject of this entry is one T cell receptor (beta chain). The V gene's germline CDR1 is SGHAT and CDR2 FQNNGV. Trimming cost V 0 bases and J 7 bases; bases outside gene matches: 2. The CDR3 runs to 13 residues. These data come from a study of blood T cell repertoires in COVID-19. Looking at the study overall: COVID-19 samples collected from the United States, Italy and Spain covered acute and convalescent phases.

Original methodology: Counts of nucleated cells, estimated from reference gene primer amplification, were obtained. Some clones are missing from TCRdb's copy, which holds only in-frame ones; the method was immunoSEQ multiplex PCR. The DNA gave D and trimming, while V, J and clone size come from that table. This sample has roughly 130,000 clones, with roughly 80% found just once. The source of this sequence is a woman between 45 and 65 years old with acute or convalescent COVID-19. The specimen sequenced was peripheral blood. V gene TRBV11-2 combines with J gene TRBJ1-1, with TRBD1 matching 7 bases. The CDR3 DNA follows: TGTGCCAGCAGCTTAGACAGACAGGGTGAAGCTTTCTTT. It is translated as CASSLDRQGEAFF.